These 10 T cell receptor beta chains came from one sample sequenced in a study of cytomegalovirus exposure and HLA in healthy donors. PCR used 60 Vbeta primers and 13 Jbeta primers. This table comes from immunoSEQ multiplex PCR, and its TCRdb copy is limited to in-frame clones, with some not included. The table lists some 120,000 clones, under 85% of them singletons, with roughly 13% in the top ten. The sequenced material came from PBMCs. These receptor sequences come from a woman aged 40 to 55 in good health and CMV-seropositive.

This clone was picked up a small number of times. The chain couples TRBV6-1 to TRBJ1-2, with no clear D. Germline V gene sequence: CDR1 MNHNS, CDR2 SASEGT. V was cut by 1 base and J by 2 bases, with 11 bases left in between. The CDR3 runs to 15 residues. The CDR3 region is CASSEGFGTNYGYTF. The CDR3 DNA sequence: TGTGCCAGCAGTGAAGGCTTTGGCACCAACTATGGCTACACCTTC.

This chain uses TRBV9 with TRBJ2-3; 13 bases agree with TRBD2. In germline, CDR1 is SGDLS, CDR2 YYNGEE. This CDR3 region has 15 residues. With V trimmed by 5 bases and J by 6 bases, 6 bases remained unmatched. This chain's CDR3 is CASRRTSGRRDTQYF. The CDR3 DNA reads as TGTGCCAGCAGACGGACTAGCGGGAGAAGGGATACGCAGTATTTT.

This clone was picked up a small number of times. In DNA, the CDR3 is TGTGCCAGCAGTTTAGAGGGGGCGCGGATCTACGAGCAGTACTTC. It specifies CASSLEGARIYEQYF. The chain is built from TRBV28 and TRBJ2-7, with TRBD1 matching 7 bases. CDR1 and CDR2 from the germline V gene are MDHEN and SYDVKM. The CDR3 totals 15 residues. J lost 3 bases, V lost 2 bases, and 7 bases had no gene match.

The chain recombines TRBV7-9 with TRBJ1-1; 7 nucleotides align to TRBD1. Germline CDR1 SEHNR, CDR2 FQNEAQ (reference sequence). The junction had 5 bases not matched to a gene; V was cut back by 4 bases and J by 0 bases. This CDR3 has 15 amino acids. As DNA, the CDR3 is TGTGCCAGCAGCTCAGAGACAGGGCTGAACACTGAAGCTTTCTTT. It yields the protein CASSSETGLNTEAFF.

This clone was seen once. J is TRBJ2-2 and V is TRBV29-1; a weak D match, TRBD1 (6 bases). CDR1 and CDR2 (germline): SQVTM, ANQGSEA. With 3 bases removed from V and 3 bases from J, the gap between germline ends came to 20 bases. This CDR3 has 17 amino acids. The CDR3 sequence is CSVEGQGPKQYTGELFF. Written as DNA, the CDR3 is TGCAGCGTTGAGGGCCAGGGGCCGAAACAATACACCGGGGAGCTGTTTTTT.

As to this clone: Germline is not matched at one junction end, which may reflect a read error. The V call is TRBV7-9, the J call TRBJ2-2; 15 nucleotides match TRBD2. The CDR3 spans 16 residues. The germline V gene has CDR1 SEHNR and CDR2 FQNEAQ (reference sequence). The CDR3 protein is CSSSTDGLAGGGELFF. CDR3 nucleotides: TGTTCCAGCAGCACCGACGGACTAGCGGGAGGGGGGGAGCTGTTTTTT. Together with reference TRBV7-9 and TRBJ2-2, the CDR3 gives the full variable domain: DTGVSQNPRHKITKRGQNVTFRCDPISEHNRLYWYRQTLGQGPEFLTYFQNEAQLEKSRLLSDRFSAERPKGSFSTLEIQRTEQGDSAMYLCSSSTDGLAGGGELFFGEGSRLTVL.

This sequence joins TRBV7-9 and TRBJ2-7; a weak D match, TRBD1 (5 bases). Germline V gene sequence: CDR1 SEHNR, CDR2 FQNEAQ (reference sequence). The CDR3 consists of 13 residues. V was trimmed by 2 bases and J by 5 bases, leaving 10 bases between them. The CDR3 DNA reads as TGTGCCAGCAGCTTACGACAGTTCGACGAGCAGTACTTC. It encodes CASSLRQFDEQYF.

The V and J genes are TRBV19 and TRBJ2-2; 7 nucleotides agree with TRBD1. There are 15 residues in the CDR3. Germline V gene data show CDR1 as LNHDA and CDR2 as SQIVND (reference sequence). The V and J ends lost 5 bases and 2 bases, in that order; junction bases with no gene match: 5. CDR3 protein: CASSERGLNTGELFF. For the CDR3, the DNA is TGTGCCAGTAGTGAGAGGGGGCTCAACACCGGGGAGCTGTTTTTT.

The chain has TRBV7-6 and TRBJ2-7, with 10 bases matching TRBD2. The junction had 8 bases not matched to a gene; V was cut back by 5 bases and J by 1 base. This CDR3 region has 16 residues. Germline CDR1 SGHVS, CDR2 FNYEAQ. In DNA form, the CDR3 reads TGTGCCAGCAGCCCAGGACTAGCGGACAGATCCTACGAGCAGTACTTC. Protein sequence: CASSPGLADRSYEQYF. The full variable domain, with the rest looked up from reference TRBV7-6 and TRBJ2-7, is GAGVSQSPRYKVTKRGQDVALRCDPISGHVSLYWYRQALGQGPEFLTYFNYEAQQDKSGLPNDRFSAERPEGSISTLTIQRTEQRDSAMYRCASSPGLADRSYEQYFGPGTRLTVT.

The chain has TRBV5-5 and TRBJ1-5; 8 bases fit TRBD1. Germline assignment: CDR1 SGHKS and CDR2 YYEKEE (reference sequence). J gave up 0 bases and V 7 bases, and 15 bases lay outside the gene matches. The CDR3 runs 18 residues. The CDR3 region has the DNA TGTGCCAGCCAGGCCGGGACAGGCGGGATTAATAGCAATCAGCCCCAGCATTTT. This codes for CASQAGTGGINSNQPQHF.